This TCR beta chain was sequenced in a study of T cell repertoires in ileal Crohn's disease. Sequencing used immunoSEQ multiplex PCR; TCRdb keeps in-frame clones, though not all of them. This sample has 16,000 or so clones, with almost 90% found just once. The CDR3 contains 15 residues. V trimming: 5 bases; J trimming: 9 bases; junction bases outside the gene matches: 6. CDR1 and CDR2 (germline): SGHTA, FQGTGA. The rearrangement links TRBV7-3 to TRBJ2-2, with TRBD2 identical over 13 bases. The sequence was obtained from an adult with Crohn's disease. Source material: ileal tissue. CDR3: CASSPGTSGIRELFF. The CDR3 nucleotides are TGTGCCAGCAGCCCCGGGACTAGCGGGATACGGGAGCTGTTTTTT.